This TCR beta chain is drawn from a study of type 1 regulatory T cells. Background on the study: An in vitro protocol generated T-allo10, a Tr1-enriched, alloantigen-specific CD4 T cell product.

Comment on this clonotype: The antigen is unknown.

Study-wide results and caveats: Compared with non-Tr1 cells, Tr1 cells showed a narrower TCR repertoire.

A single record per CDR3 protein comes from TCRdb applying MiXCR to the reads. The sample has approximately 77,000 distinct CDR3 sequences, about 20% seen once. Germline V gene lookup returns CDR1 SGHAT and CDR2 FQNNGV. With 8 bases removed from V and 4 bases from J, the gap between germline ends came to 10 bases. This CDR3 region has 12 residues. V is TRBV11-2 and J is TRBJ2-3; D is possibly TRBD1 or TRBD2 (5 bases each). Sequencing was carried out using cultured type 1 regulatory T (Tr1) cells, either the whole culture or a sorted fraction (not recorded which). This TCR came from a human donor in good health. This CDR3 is CASGTVSDTQYF. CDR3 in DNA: TGTGCCAGCGGGACCGTATCAGATACGCAGTATTTT.